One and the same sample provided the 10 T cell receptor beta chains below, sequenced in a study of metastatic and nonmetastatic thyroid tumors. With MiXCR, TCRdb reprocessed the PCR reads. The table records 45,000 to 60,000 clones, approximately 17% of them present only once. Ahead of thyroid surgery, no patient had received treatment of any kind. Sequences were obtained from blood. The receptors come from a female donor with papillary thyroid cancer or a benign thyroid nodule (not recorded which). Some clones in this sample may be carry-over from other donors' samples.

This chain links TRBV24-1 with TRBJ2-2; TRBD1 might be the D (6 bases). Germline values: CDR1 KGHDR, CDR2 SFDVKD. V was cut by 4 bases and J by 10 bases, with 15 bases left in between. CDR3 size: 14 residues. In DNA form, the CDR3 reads TGTGCCACCAGTGAGGAGAGGGACACCTTGGAGCTGTTTTTT. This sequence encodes CATSEERDTLELFF.

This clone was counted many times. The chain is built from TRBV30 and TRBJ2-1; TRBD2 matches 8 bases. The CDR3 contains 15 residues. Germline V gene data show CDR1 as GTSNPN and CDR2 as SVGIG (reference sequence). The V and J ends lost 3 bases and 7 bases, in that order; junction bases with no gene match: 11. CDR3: CAWSPRGRLSNEQFF. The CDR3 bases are TGTGCCTGGAGCCCACGCGGGAGGTTATCTAATGAGCAGTTCTTC.

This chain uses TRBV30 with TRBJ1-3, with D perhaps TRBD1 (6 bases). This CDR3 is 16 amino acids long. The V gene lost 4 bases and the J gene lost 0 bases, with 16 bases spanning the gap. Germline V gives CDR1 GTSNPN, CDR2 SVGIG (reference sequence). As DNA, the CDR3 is TGTGCCTGGATTTCTTTAGGGACATGCTCTGGAAACACCATATATTTT. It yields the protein CAWISLGTCSGNTIYF.

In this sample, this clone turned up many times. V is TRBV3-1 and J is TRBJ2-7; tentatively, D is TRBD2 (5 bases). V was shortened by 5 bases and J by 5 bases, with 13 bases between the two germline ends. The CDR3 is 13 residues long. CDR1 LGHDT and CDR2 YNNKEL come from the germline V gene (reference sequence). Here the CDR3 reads CASSTGIPNEQYF. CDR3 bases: TGTGCCAGCAGCACCGGGATCCCCAACGAGCAGTACTTC.

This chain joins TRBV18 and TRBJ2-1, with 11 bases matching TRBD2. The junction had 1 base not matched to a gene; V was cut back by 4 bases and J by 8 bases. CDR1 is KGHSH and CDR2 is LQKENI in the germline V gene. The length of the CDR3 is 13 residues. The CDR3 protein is CASSLLAGDEQFF. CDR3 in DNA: TGTGCCAGCTCACTACTAGCGGGAGATGAGCAGTTCTTC.

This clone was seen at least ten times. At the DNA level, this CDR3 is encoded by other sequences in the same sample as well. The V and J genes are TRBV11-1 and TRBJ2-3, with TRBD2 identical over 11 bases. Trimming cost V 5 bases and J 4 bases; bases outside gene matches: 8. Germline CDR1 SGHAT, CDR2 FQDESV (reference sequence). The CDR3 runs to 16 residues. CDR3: CASSPTSGRRPDTQYF. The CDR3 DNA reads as TGTGCCAGCAGCCCCACTAGCGGGAGAAGACCAGATACGCAGTATTTT.

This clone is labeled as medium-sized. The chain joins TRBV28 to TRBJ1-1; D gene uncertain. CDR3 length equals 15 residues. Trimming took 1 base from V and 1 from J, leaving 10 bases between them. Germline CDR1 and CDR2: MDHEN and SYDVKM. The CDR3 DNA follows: TGTGCCAGCAGTTTATCAAAACGGACGAACACTGAAGCTTTCTTT. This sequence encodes CASSLSKRTNTEAFF.

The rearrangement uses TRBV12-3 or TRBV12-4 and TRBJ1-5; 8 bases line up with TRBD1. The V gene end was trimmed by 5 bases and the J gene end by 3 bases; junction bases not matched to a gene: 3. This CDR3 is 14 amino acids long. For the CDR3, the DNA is TGTGCCAGCAGTAAGGGACAGGTCAATCAGCCCCAGCATTTT. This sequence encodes CASSKGQVNQPQHF.

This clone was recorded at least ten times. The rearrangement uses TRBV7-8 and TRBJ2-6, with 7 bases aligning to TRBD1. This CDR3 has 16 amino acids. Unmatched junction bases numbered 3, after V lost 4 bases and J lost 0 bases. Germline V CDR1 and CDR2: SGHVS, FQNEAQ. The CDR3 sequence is CASSSYRGSGANVLTF. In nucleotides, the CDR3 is TGTGCCAGCAGCTCTTACAGGGGCTCTGGGGCCAACGTCCTGACTTTC.

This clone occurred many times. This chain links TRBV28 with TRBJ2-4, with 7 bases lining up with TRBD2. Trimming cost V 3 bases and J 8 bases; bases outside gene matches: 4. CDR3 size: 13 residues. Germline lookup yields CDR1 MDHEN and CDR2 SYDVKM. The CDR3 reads CASSFQREDIQYF. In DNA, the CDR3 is TGTGCCAGCAGTTTCCAACGGGAGGACATTCAGTACTTC.